This passage covers 27 T cell receptor beta chains from one sample sequenced in a study of blood T cell repertoires in COVID-19. The method was immunoSEQ multiplex PCR; TCRdb's version includes in-frame clones alone and lacks a portion of them. The profile shows 130,000 or so clones, around 89% of them singletons. Sequenced: peripheral blood. These receptors all stem from a man between 50 and 59 years old with active or convalescent COVID-19.

The chain employs TRBV19 and TRBJ2-5; TRBD2 matches 9 bases. V shed 5 bases, J shed 4 bases, and the junction held 11 bases outside the gene matches. Per germline, CDR1 LNHDA and CDR2 SQIVND (reference sequence). The CDR3 is 16 amino acids. This CDR3 is CASSPPLAGVGETQYF. CDR3 coding DNA: TGTGCCAGTAGTCCTCCCTTAGCGGGGGTGGGAGAGACCCAGTACTTC.

J is TRBJ2-7 and V is TRBV27; TRBD1 aligns across 10 bases. Germline CDR1 is MNHEY and CDR2 is SMNVEV (reference sequence). The CDR3 covers 15 residues. V was pared by 5 bases and J by 4 bases, with 8 bases of the junction left unmatched. The DNA of the CDR3 is TGTGCCAGCAGTAAGACCCGGGACAGGGGTTACGAGCAGTACTTC. It encodes CASSKTRDRGYEQYF.

The chain links TRBV6-2 or TRBV6-3 to TRBJ2-5; D ambiguous. V was cut by 6 bases and J by 5 bases, with 7 bases left in between. This CDR3 has 11 amino acids. Germline V gene sequence: CDR1 MNHEY, CDR2 SVGEGT. The CDR3 region has the DNA TGTGCCAGCAGCCCCGCGGAGACCCAGTACTTC. Amino acid sequence: CASSPAETQYF.

The CDR3 DNA reads as TGCGCCAGCAGCTTGGATGGGGAGGTTGGCTACACCTTC. Its translation: CASSLDGEVGYTF. V is TRBV5-1 and J is TRBJ1-2; no definite D call. Trimming took off 0 bases at V and 7 bases at J, with 10 bases between the two ends. CDR3 length equals 13 residues. In germline, CDR1 is SGHRS, CDR2 YFSETQ. Full variable domain (remainder filled in from reference TRBV5-1 and TRBJ1-2): KAGVTQTPRYLIKTRGQQVTLSCSPISGHRSVSWYQQTPGQGLQFLFEYFSETQRNKGNFPGRFSGRQFSNSRSEMNVSTLELGDSALYLCASSLDGEVGYTFGSGTRLTVV.

Notes on this clone: At one of its ends the junction is not consistent with the germline gene, which may arise from a read error. The chain uses TRBV9 and TRBJ2-1; TRBD2 matches 11 bases. The V gene's germline CDR1 is SGDLS and CDR2 YYNGEE. The CDR3 has 16 residues. The CDR3 sequence: CASSVASETSGIGSVF. The CDR3 DNA is TGTGCCAGCAGCGTAGCTTCTGAGACTAGCGGGATAGGTTCGGTCTTC.

The chain links TRBV24-1 to TRBJ1-2, with D perhaps matching TRBD1 (6 bases). The length of the CDR3 is 12 residues. The germline gives CDR1 KGHDR, CDR2 SFDVKD. V dropped 7 bases and J dropped 8 bases, with 13 bases sitting between them. The DNA for the CDR3 is TGTGCCACCAGCATGGGGGCGTGGGGCTACACCTTC. It codes for CATSMGAWGYTF.

The CDR3 spells CASSPTQQGFARREQYF. The CDR3 DNA is TGTGCCAGCTCGCCCACCCAACAGGGTTTCGCTCGTCGCGAGCAGTACTTC. This chain uses TRBV18 with TRBJ2-7; perhaps TRBD1 as D (6 bases). The CDR3 length is 17 residues. V lost 6 bases to trimming and J lost 6 bases, with 27 bases between them. From germline, CDR1 is KGHSH and CDR2 LQKENI.

The rearrangement joins TRBV4-2 to TRBJ2-5, with 9 bases fitting TRBD1. Germline V gives CDR1 LGHNA, CDR2 YNFKEQ. CDR3 size: 17 residues. With 0 bases clipped from V and 1 base from J, the junction kept 6 bases outside the gene matches. The CDR3 DNA reads as TGTGCCAGCAGCCAAGACTTGAACAGGGGGCCCCAAGAGACCCAGTACTTC. Translating gives CASSQDLNRGPQETQYF.

The rearrangement uses TRBV10-1 and TRBJ2-7, with D perhaps TRBD2 (6 bases). Trimming removed 5 bases from V and 2 bases from J, with 10 bases in between. Germline CDR1 and CDR2: WNHNN and SYGVQD (reference sequence). This CDR3 has 13 residues. The CDR3 nucleotides are TGCGCCAGCAGTCCGGGACTTACCTACGAGCAGTACTTC. This translates into CASSPGLTYEQYF.

This clone was seen once. The chain joins TRBV7-6 to TRBJ2-5; D is unclear. Trimming shortened V by 1 base and J by 13 bases, and 16 bases separated the two germline ends. Germline assignment: CDR1 SGHVS and CDR2 FNYEAQ. The CDR3 has 13 residues. CDR3 in amino acids: CASSLGPGAARYF. In DNA form, the CDR3 reads TGTGCCAGCAGCTTAGGGCCAGGTGCCGCCCGGTACTTC.

This chain links TRBV3-1 (or the pseudogene TRBV3-2) with TRBJ1-1; the match to TRBD1 covers 9 bases. V was pared by 4 bases and J by 11 bases, with 8 bases of the junction left unmatched. Germline assignment: CDR1 LGHDT and CDR2 YNNKEL (reference sequence). This CDR3 spans 13 amino acids. The CDR3 is CASSPWTGEGAFF. In DNA, the CDR3 is TGTGCCAGCAGCCCTTGGACAGGGGAAGGGGCTTTCTTT.

In this sample, this clone turned up once. CDR3 region: CASSRTGQGRETQYF. The CDR3, as DNA: TGTGCCAGCAGCAGGACGGGACAGGGGCGAGAGACCCAGTACTTC. The chain uses TRBV5-6 and TRBJ2-5; 10 nucleotides agree with TRBD1. The CDR3 length is 15 residues. V was clipped by 4 bases and J by 4 bases; unmatched bases: 7. From germline, CDR1 is SGHDT and CDR2 YYEEEE.

The chain is built from TRBV30 and TRBJ2-3; 7 nucleotides align to TRBD1. The germline V gene has CDR1 GTSNPN and CDR2 SVGIG (reference sequence). After removal of 2 bases from V and 6 bases from J, the junction contained 14 bases not matched to a gene. This CDR3 spans 16 amino acids. The CDR3: CAWSISRQGWLDTQYF. DNA of the CDR3: TGTGCCTGGAGTATAAGTCGACAGGGTTGGTTGGATACGCAGTATTTT.

This clone was picked up one time. The chain carries TRBV30 and TRBJ2-7, with 8 bases lining up with TRBD2. The ends lost 6 bases at V and 4 bases at J; junction bases unmatched: 5. Per the germline V gene, CDR1 is GTSNPN and CDR2 is SVGIG (reference sequence). This CDR3 contains 12 residues. CDR3 DNA: TGTGCCTGCCGGCCGGGGGGGTACGAGCAGTACTTC. It translates to CACRPGGYEQYF. The whole variable domain, remainder taken from reference TRBV30 and TRBJ2-7, is SQTIHQWPATLVQPVGSPLSLECTVEGTSNPNLYWYRQAAGRGLQLLFYSVGIGQISSEVPQNLSASRPQDRQFILSSKKLLLSDSGFYLCACRPGGYEQYFGPGTRLTVT.

The chain recombines TRBV28 with TRBJ1-5, with D unclear. This CDR3 has 15 residues. V was shortened by 1 base and J by 2 bases, with 9 bases between the two germline ends. Germline V lookup: CDR1 MDHEN, CDR2 SYDVKM. As DNA, the CDR3 is TGTGCCAGCAGTTTATTAACTGGTGGCAATCAGCCCCAGCATTTT. Translating it yields CASSLLTGGNQPQHF.

This chain links TRBV11-2 with TRBJ2-2, with no clear D. Between the trimmed V and J ends, which lost 1 base and 5 bases, there was a span of 5 bases. Looked up from germline, CDR1 is SGHAT and CDR2 is FQNNGV. The CDR3 extends over 13 amino acids. CDR3 in DNA: TGTGCCAGCAGCTTAGCCGGGACCGGGGAGCTGTTTTTT. It yields the protein CASSLAGTGELFF.

The V gene is TRBV19, the J gene TRBJ1-5; no reliable D call. V lost 4 bases to trimming and J lost 2 bases, with 9 bases between them. CDR1 LNHDA and CDR2 SQIVND come from the germline V gene (reference sequence). The CDR3 contains 14 residues. CDR3 residues: CASSTEHGNQPQHF. In nucleotides, the CDR3 is TGTGCCAGTAGTACGGAGCACGGCAATCAGCCCCAGCATTTT.

The CDR3 here is CASSLKYLGAYEQYF. CDR3 nucleotides: TGTGCCAGCAGCTTAAAGTATCTCGGGGCCTACGAGCAGTACTTC. The rearrangement uses TRBV7-8 and TRBJ2-7; D is possibly TRBD2 (5 bases). The V and J ends lost 2 bases and 2 bases respectively, with 13 bases between them. CDR1 SGHVS and CDR2 FQNEAQ come from the germline V gene. The CDR3 sequence is 15 residues long.

The rearrangement uses TRBV19 and TRBJ2-6; 8 bases line up with TRBD1. J was trimmed by 7 bases and V by 7 bases; bases with no gene match: 6. Germline CDR1 and CDR2: LNHDA and SQIVND (reference sequence). The CDR3 covers 14 residues. This CDR3 is CASTDRVPANVLTF. In DNA form, the CDR3 reads TGTGCCAGTACGGACAGGGTCCCCGCCAACGTCCTGACTTTC.

The chain is built from TRBV2 and TRBJ1-1; D ambiguous. The germline CDR1 and CDR2 sequences are SNHLY and FYNNEI. Trimming removed 5 bases at V and 1 base at J, with 14 bases between. The CDR3 contains 15 residues. CDR3 bases: TGTGCCAGCAGTCCGTCTTTGGGCCCGAACACTGAAGCTTTCTTT. This sequence encodes CASSPSLGPNTEAFF.

The chain has TRBV24-1 and TRBJ2-7; D possibly corresponds to TRBD1 (6 bases). Germline assignment: CDR1 KGHDR and CDR2 SFDVKD. This CDR3 has 16 amino acids. Trimming left V 5 bases short and J 2 bases short, with 18 bases between. The DNA of the CDR3 is TGTGCCACCAGTGCCCCTAGGGGTCAGGGGACCTACGAGCAGTACTTC. Encoded protein: CATSAPRGQGTYEQYF.

The chain employs TRBV29-1 and TRBJ2-5; D gene unclear. There are 12 residues in the CDR3. CDR1 is SQVTM and CDR2 is ANQGSEA in the germline V gene. The V end lost 7 bases, the J end lost 7 bases, and 16 bases lay between the germline ends. CDR3 sequence (DNA): TGCAGCGAACGACTCCCGACGGGGACCCAGTACTTC. It yields the protein CSERLPTGTQYF.

The rearrangement joins TRBV19 to TRBJ1-2; maybe TRBD1 (6 bases). V was trimmed by 8 bases and J by 4 bases, leaving 14 bases between them. CDR1 is LNHDA, CDR2 SQIVND, per germline (reference sequence). The CDR3 has 13 amino acids. The DNA for the CDR3 is TGTGCCAGTTCGACTATAGGGGGCTATGGCTACACCTTC. This sequence encodes CASSTIGGYGYTF.

V usage is TRBV12-5 and J usage is TRBJ2-1, with D tentatively TRBD2 (6 bases). The CDR3 contains 15 residues. Germline CDR1 LGHNT, CDR2 FRNRAP. V was shortened by 4 bases and J by 8 bases, with 18 bases between the two germline ends. As DNA, the CDR3 is TGTGCTAGTGGTTGGGGACTTTCCCGTGCGGATGAGCAGTTCTTC. This gives the protein CASGWGLSRADEQFF.

The gene calls are TRBV19 and TRBJ2-6, with D possibly TRBD2 on 6 matching bases. V was pared by 4 bases and J by 0 bases, with 13 bases between. Germline V gene lookup returns CDR1 LNHDA and CDR2 SQIVND (reference sequence). The CDR3 is made up of 17 amino acids. The CDR3 DNA is TGTGCCAGTAGTAAACTCGCGGGACCCTCTGGGGCCAACGTCCTGACTTTC. It codes for CASSKLAGPSGANVLTF.

CDR3 coding DNA: TGCGCCAGCAGCTTGTCCTACTCTAACTATGGCTACACCTTC. This codes for CASSLSYSNYGYTF. The J gene is TRBJ1-2, the V gene TRBV5-1; no firm D call. In germline, CDR1 is SGHRS, CDR2 YFSETQ. V dropped 1 base and J dropped 0 bases, with 7 bases sitting between them. The CDR3 length is 14 residues. The full variable domain, rest sourced from reference TRBV5-1 and TRBJ1-2, is KAGVTQTPRYLIKTRGQQVTLSCSPISGHRSVSWYQQTPGQGLQFLFEYFSETQRNKGNFPGRFSGRQFSNSRSEMNVSTLELGDSALYLCASSLSYSNYGYTFGSGTRLTVV.

The chain recombines TRBV6-5 with TRBJ1-2, with TRBD1 as a possible D gene (6 bases). V was cut by 6 bases and J by 5 bases, with 19 bases left in between. Germline-derived CDR1 and CDR2 are MNHEY and SVGAGI. The length of the CDR3 is 15 residues. The CDR3 here is CASRDGAGGQYGYTF. The CDR3 DNA sequence: TGTGCCAGCAGAGACGGAGCGGGGGGACAATATGGCTACACCTTC.